Shown below are 11 T cell receptor beta chains from a single sample sequenced in a study of blood T cell repertoires in COVID-19. The table came from immunoSEQ multiplex PCR; TCRdb's copy has only in-frame clones and leaves some out. Among approximately 70,000 clones listed, roughly 80% were seen once. Sequenced input: peripheral blood. The receptors come from a woman over 75 with acute or convalescent COVID-19.

This clone was seen a single time. The chain combines TRBV3-1 (or the pseudogene TRBV3-2) with TRBJ1-3; TRBD1 matches at 7 bases. V was pared by 8 bases and J by 0 bases, with 1 base of the junction left unmatched. The germline CDR1 and CDR2 sequences are LGHDT and YNNKEL (reference sequence). This CDR3 contains 13 residues. This chain's CDR3 is CASGTASGNTIYF. The CDR3 nucleotides read TGTGCCAGCGGGACAGCCTCTGGAAACACCATATATTTT.

The chain has TRBV5-1 and TRBJ1-4; 10 bases align to TRBD1. The CDR3 length is 15 residues. The J segment lost 7 bases and the V segment lost 3 bases, leaving 6 bases of the junction unmatched. The germline CDR1 and CDR2 sequences are SGHRS and YFSETQ. The CDR3, as DNA: TGCGCCAGCAGCTCGGGGACAGGGGTGGGTGAAAAACTGTTTTTT. Translating gives CASSSGTGVGEKLFF. Based on the CDR3 plus reference TRBV5-1 and TRBJ1-4, the full variable domain is KAGVTQTPRYLIKTRGQQVTLSCSPISGHRSVSWYQQTPGQGLQFLFEYFSETQRNKGNFPGRFSGRQFSNSRSEMNVSTLELGDSALYLCASSSGTGVGEKLFFGSGTQLSVL.

The chain links TRBV3-1 (or the pseudogene TRBV3-2) to TRBJ2-3, with 8 bases aligning to TRBD2. The V and J ends lost 2 bases and 1 base, in that order; junction bases with no gene match: 5. CDR3 size: 16 residues. Germline CDR1 and CDR2: LGHDT and YNNKEL (reference sequence). In DNA form, the CDR3 reads TGTGCCAGCAGCCAATTACTCGGGGGGGGCACAGATACGCAGTATTTT. It yields the protein CASSQLLGGGTDTQYF.

J is TRBJ2-7 and V is TRBV29-1; D may be TRBD1 (6 bases). The V gene's germline CDR1 is SQVTM and CDR2 ANQGSEA. This CDR3 is built from 12 residues. Between the trimmed V and J ends, which lost 6 bases and 4 bases, there was a span of 13 bases. DNA for the CDR3: TGCAGCGTATCTCGAGGGGGTTACGAGCAGTACTTC. Its protein product is CSVSRGGYEQYF.

The J gene is TRBJ1-3, the V gene TRBV6-6; 7 bases are a match to TRBD1. This CDR3 is 16 amino acids long. Germline V CDR1 and CDR2: MNHNY, SVGAGI (reference sequence). Trimming cost V 5 bases and J 3 bases; bases outside gene matches: 10. The CDR3 reads CASSPTRQGDGNTIYF. CDR3 nucleotide sequence: TGTGCCAGCAGTCCGACACGACAGGGTGATGGAAACACCATATATTTT.

The table lists this clone with a count of one. V gene TRBV5-1 combines with J gene TRBJ2-5; 9 nucleotides match TRBD2. From germline, CDR1 is SGHRS and CDR2 YFSETQ. J gave up 5 bases and V 3 bases, and 23 bases lay outside the gene matches. This CDR3 is built from 20 residues. In DNA form, the CDR3 reads TGCGCCAGCAGCTCAGGATACAGGACCCAGGTAGCGGGGGTACGGGAGACCCAGTACTTC. Its translation is CASSSGYRTQVAGVRETQYF. Full variable domain (outside the CDR3, taken from reference TRBV5-1 and TRBJ2-5): KAGVTQTPRYLIKTRGQQVTLSCSPISGHRSVSWYQQTPGQGLQFLFEYFSETQRNKGNFPGRFSGRQFSNSRSEMNVSTLELGDSALYLCASSSGYRTQVAGVRETQYFGPGTRLLVL.

This chain links TRBV6-1 with TRBJ1-2; 10 bases align to TRBD1. The CDR3 totals 16 residues. In germline, CDR1 is MNHNS, CDR2 SASEGT. V gave up 3 bases and J gave up 0 bases; unmatched junction bases: 4. Written as DNA, the CDR3 is TGTGCCAGCAGTGAGGGGACAGGGGTGGCTAACTATGGCTACACCTTC. It encodes CASSEGTGVANYGYTF.

The chain recombines TRBV19 with TRBJ2-5; 10 bases align to TRBD1. Germline V lookup: CDR1 LNHDA, CDR2 SQIVND (reference sequence). The CDR3 contains 16 residues. The V and J ends lost 5 bases and 6 bases, in that order; junction bases with no gene match: 12. The CDR3 DNA is TGTGCCAGTAGTCCAGCCCTGACAGGGGGCGGGAAGACCCAGTACTTC. Its protein is CASSPALTGGGKTQYF.

The chain recombines TRBV10-3 with TRBJ1-5; 9 bases map to TRBD1. The junction had 3 bases not matched to a gene; V was cut back by 8 bases and J by 4 bases. Germline CDR1 reads ENHRY; CDR2 reads SYGVKD. The CDR3 loop spans 13 amino acids. In nucleotides, the CDR3 is TGTGCCATCCGGGACAGGGAAAATCAGCCCCAGCATTTT. It is translated as CAIRDRENQPQHF.

The chain uses TRBV29-1 and TRBJ2-2; perhaps TRBD1 as D (6 bases). Trimming removed 8 bases at V and 2 bases at J, with 21 bases between. Germline CDR1 and CDR2: SQVTM and ANQGSEA. The CDR3 length is 16 residues. The CDR3 nucleotides read TGCAGCCCCAACGGCAGGGGCTACCGAAACACCGGGGAGCTGTTTTTT. Translation: CSPNGRGYRNTGELFF.

This chain links TRBV5-8 with TRBJ1-4, with D tentatively TRBD1 (5 bases). Germline lookup yields CDR1 SGHTS and CDR2 YDEGEE. The CDR3 covers 13 residues. V gave up 4 bases and J gave up 4 bases, with 8 bases separating them. The DNA for the CDR3 is TGTGCCAGCAGCGGGGGACTTAATGAAAAACTGTTTTTT. The encoded protein is CASSGGLNEKLFF. Full variable domain (missing parts from reference TRBV5-8 and TRBJ1-4): EAGVTQSPTHLIKTRGQQATLRCSPISGHTSVYWYQQALGLGLQFLLWYDEGEERNRGNFPPRFSGRQFPNYSSELNVNALELEDSALYLCASSGGLNEKLFFGSGTQLSVL.